This T cell receptor beta chain was sequenced in a study of T cell changes during pregnancy in multiple sclerosis. CDR3 length: 15 residues. V lost 7 bases to trimming and J lost 7 bases; unmatched junction nucleotides: 10. Looked up from germline, CDR1 is SNHLY and CDR2 is FYNNEI. Method: immunoSEQ multiplex PCR; TCRdb's copy keeps in-frame clones and lacks some. This sample yields 70,000 to 75,000 clones, of which around 90% are seen a single time; roughly 2.1% belongs to the top ten. The material sequenced was peripheral blood, taken in the second trimester of pregnancy. The source of this sequence is a female donor with multiple sclerosis, enrolled in a pregnancy study. This chain connects TRBV2 to TRBJ2-2; TRBD1 matches at 9 bases. The CDR3 sequence: CASNRDRVLGGELFF. CDR3 nucleotide sequence: TGTGCCAGCAACCGGGACAGGGTTCTTGGCGGGGAGCTGTTTTTT.